What follows describes a single T cell receptor beta chain. Its target is not known. The source of the sample is a study of T-cell memory formation after mild COVID-19. Background on the study: For the most part, TCR clusters were specific to one donor.

From the 5' RACE reads, TCRdb called clonotypes with MiXCR, one entry per CDR3 protein. The sample consists of 300,000 to 400,000 distinct CDR3 sequences, 28% of them appearing once. This CDR3 contains 16 residues. Trimming took off 3 bases at V and 6 bases at J, with 21 bases between the two ends. Study-level findings and limits: Still unconfirmed is whether the second-wave clones peaking on day 37 recognized SARS-CoV-2. Pre-infection memory carried some responding clones, suggesting that cross-reactive memory joined. Clones contracting across day 15 to 85 had a balanced CD4/CD8 profile; later expanding clones leaned CD4+.

This TCR came from an adult woman who had mild COVID-19 (a few samples of this study predate the infection). Cell type and time point are not known. This rearrangement joins TRBV12-3 or TRBV12-4 to TRBJ2-7; perhaps TRBD1 as D (5 bases). Sequenced sample: PBMCs or a T cell subset sorted from them (not recorded which). The CDR3 here is CASSFTPGRVIGEQYF. The CDR3 nucleotides are TGTGCCAGCAGTTTCACCCCCGGCAGGGTGATTGGCGAGCAGTACTTC.